What follows is one T cell receptor (beta chain) and its context. Its antigen is not known. V lost 0 bases, J lost 4 bases, and 15 bases lay in between. This CDR3 has 16 amino acids. From germline, CDR1 is MNHEY and CDR2 SVGAGI. The source of the sample is a study of response to subunit inactivated influenza vaccine. Overall study results and limits: With each seasonal influenza vaccination, the authors suggested, few new T cells are recruited.

TCRdb re-called the RT-PCR reads through MiXCR, storing one row per CDR3 protein. The repertoire consists of about 190,000 distinct CDR3 sequences, with around 15% occurring once and the leading ten covering approximately 30%. The chain has TRBV6-5 and TRBJ1-1; D is unresolved. Sequencing was performed on CD8+ T cells sorted from PBMCs, taken 4 to 6 days after vaccination. This clonotype originated in a man between 45 and 60 years old who received an inactivated influenza vaccine. CDR3 DNA: TGTGCCAGCAGTTACTCGATTAGAGGTTTGAGCACTGAAGCTTTCTTT. Translating it yields CASSYSIRGLSTEAFF.